This T cell receptor (beta chain) was sequenced in a study of monozygotic twins with inflammatory bowel disease. The TCR libraries each used total RNA (about 3,500 ng per library). In eight separate reactions per sample, cDNA was generated. UMIs with a 6-nucleotide sample barcode were added by template switching. Reanalyzing the 5' RACE reads, TCRdb keeps one entry per CDR3 protein, without DNA. Its listing shows a few hundred thousand distinct CDR3 sequences. Study-level results: IBD patients shared fewer clonotypes with others than healthy twins, especially with disease activity.

This CDR3 has 11 residues. CDR1 is DFQATT and CDR2 is SNEGSKA in the germline V gene (reference sequence). Regarding this clonotype: What it recognizes is unknown.

The sample comprised blood. The chain is built from TRBV20-1 and TRBJ1-1. The origin of this receptor is a human donor with ulcerative colitis or Crohn's disease, or a healthy co-twin of an affected twin (not recorded which). The CDR3 sequence: CRVQGGGEAFF.